These 20 T cell receptor beta chains were all obtained from the same sample, sequenced in a study of spatial heterogeneity in lung cancer. General observations from the study: For expanded intratumoral alpha and beta TCRs, counts tracked tumor mutation counts.

What these receptors recognize is not known. One entry per CDR3 protein results from TCRdb running MiXCR on the 5' RACE reads. The sample records over 7,500 distinct CDR3 sequences, less than 7.5% being singletons. Documented time point: sample taken at primary tumor resection. Sequencing used lung tumor tissue, obtained at surgery. The source of these receptors is a female donor with early-stage non-small cell lung cancer.

At least ten counts were recorded for this clonotype. The chain employs TRBV5-8 and TRBJ2-4; D may be TRBD2 (6 bases). The CDR3 length is 16 residues. Per the germline V gene, CDR1 is SGHTS and CDR2 is YDEGEE. V lost 3 bases and J lost 13, with 26 bases in between. CDR3 DNA: TGTGCCAGCAGCTCCTTGGAGGGCCAAGACTACTCTTCCCAGTACTTC. It specifies CASSSLEGQDYSSQYF.

This clonotype was seen many times. CDR3 loop: CASSSTGGNYEQYV. For the CDR3, the DNA is TGTGCCAGCAGCTCGACAGGGGGGAACTACGAGCAGTACGTC. V gene TRBV7-3 combines with J gene TRBJ2-7; TRBD1 matches at 9 bases. The germline V gene has CDR1 SGHTA and CDR2 FQGTGA. The junction had 4 bases not matched to a gene; V was cut back by 4 bases and J by 3 bases. The CDR3 runs to 14 residues.

This chain connects TRBV7-9 to TRBJ2-1; D may match TRBD1 or TRBD2 (5 bases each). Germline CDR1 SEHNR, CDR2 FQNEAQ (reference sequence). V lost 1 base, J lost 2 bases, and 9 bases lay in between. This CDR3 contains 15 residues. This CDR3 is CASSLDGGPYNEQFF. CDR3 sequence (DNA): TGTGCCAGCAGCTTAGATGGGGGTCCCTACAATGAGCAGTTCTTC.

The sample holds many counts of this clonotype. The chain employs TRBV18 and TRBJ2-3, with D maybe TRBD2 (5 bases). The ends were cut back, 4 bases at V and 4 bases at J, with 9 bases in the middle. Germline V gene sequence: CDR1 KGHSH, CDR2 LQKENI. CDR3 length: 13 residues. This CDR3 is CASSQAVSDTQYF. Written as DNA, the CDR3 is TGTGCCAGCTCACAAGCGGTTTCAGATACGCAGTATTTT. Based on the CDR3 plus reference TRBV18 and TRBJ2-3, the full variable domain is NAGVMQNPRHLVRRRGQEARLRCSPMKGHSHVYWYRQLPEEGLKFMVYLQKENIIDESGMPKERFSAEFPKEGPSILRIQQVVRGDSAAYFCASSQAVSDTQYFGPGTRLTVL.

This clonotype was seen many times. The chain recombines TRBV27 with TRBJ2-2; D is unresolved. Trimming left V 0 bases short and J 8 bases short, with 10 bases between. The germline gives CDR1 MNHEY, CDR2 SMNVEV (reference sequence). The CDR3 is made up of 14 amino acids. CDR3 residues: CASSLSRVLGELFF. The CDR3 nucleotides are TGTGCCAGCAGTTTATCCCGGGTCTTAGGGGAGCTGTTTTTT.

This clonotype is deemed medium-sized. V is TRBV7-2 and J is TRBJ2-3, with D possibly matching TRBD1 (6 bases). Germline values: CDR1 SGHTA, CDR2 FQGNSA. Deletions cut 1 base from V and 0 bases from J, with 14 bases between. This CDR3 is 17 amino acids long. The CDR3 is CASSLVRTDLSTDTQYF. CDR3 in DNA: TGTGCCAGCAGCTTAGTTAGGACAGACCTTAGCACAGATACGCAGTATTTT.

This clonotype was recorded many times. The chain links TRBV27 to TRBJ1-1; D unresolved. From germline, CDR1 is MNHEY and CDR2 SMNVEV (reference sequence). V was cut by 3 bases and J by 0 bases, with 5 bases left in between. The CDR3 covers 13 residues. This CDR3 reads CASSFALNTEAFF. CDR3 coding DNA: TGTGCCAGCAGTTTCGCCCTGAACACTGAAGCTTTCTTT.

The genes are TRBV9 and TRBJ1-4; D gene uncertain. This CDR3 has 15 amino acids. From germline, CDR1 is SGDLS and CDR2 YYNGEE. Trimming took 3 bases from V and 8 from J, leaving 17 bases between them. The CDR3 DNA follows: TGTGCCAGCAGCGCGTCCAGCTTGGCCGGGGAAAAACTGTTTTTT. It yields the protein CASSASSLAGEKLFF.

Ten or more counts support this clonotype. The genes are TRBV29-1 and TRBJ1-1; D unclear. Germline V gene lookup returns CDR1 SQVTM and CDR2 ANQGSEA. The CDR3 has 12 amino acids. The ends were cut back, 6 bases at V and 5 bases at J, with 13 bases in the middle. This chain's CDR3 is CSVAGGRTEAFF. CDR3 DNA: TGCAGCGTAGCAGGAGGAAGGACTGAAGCTTTCTTT.

The chain links TRBV28 to TRBJ1-1; no clear D gene. The germline V gene has CDR1 MDHEN and CDR2 SYDVKM. Trimming pared 7 bases from V and 1 base from J, leaving 13 bases between. This CDR3 spans 14 amino acids. CDR3 DNA sequence: TGTGCCAGCACCCCCGGGAGTCGGAACACTGAAGCTTTCTTT. It specifies CASTPGSRNTEAFF.

This clonotype was seen only a few times. The J gene is TRBJ2-3, the V gene TRBV4-1; TRBD2 matches 12 bases. Germline V CDR1 and CDR2: MGHRA, YSYEKL. The junction had 10 bases not matched to a gene; V was cut back by 6 bases and J by 6 bases. This CDR3 contains 16 residues. CDR3 loop: CASRQHLAGGRDTQYF. The CDR3 DNA follows: TGCGCCAGCAGGCAACACCTAGCGGGGGGGCGTGATACGCAGTATTTT.

This clonotype was observed many times. The chain couples TRBV12-3 or TRBV12-4 to TRBJ1-6; possible D gene TRBD1, 5 bases. V was clipped by 6 bases and J by 17 bases, with 17 bases between them. This CDR3 has 12 amino acids. The CDR3 DNA reads as TGTGCCAGCAGCCTTGGGACGGCCTCTTTCCACTTT. Protein sequence: CASSLGTASFHF.

The chain has TRBV28 and TRBJ2-1; possible D gene TRBD1, 6 bases. Trimming stripped 7 bases from V and 0 bases from J, with 10 bases between. The CDR3 runs 14 residues. Germline loops: CDR1 MDHEN, CDR2 SYDVKM. This CDR3 reads CASNGQSSYNEQFF. CDR3 DNA: TGTGCCAGCAATGGACAGAGCTCCTACAATGAGCAGTTCTTC. The full variable domain, in which reference TRBV28 and TRBJ2-1 provide the parts outside the CDR3, is DVKVTQSSRYLVKRTGEKVFLECVQDMDHENMFWYRQDPGLGLRLIYFSYDVKMKEKGDIPEGYSVSREKKERFSLILESASTNQTSMYLCASNGQSSYNEQFFGPGTRLTVL.

This clonotype was counted a few times. The J gene is TRBJ2-7, the V gene TRBV9, with a possible D match to TRBD2 (6 bases). Looked up from germline, CDR1 is SGDLS and CDR2 is YYNGEE. The CDR3 totals 16 residues. V shed 0 bases and J shed 0 bases, with 13 bases lying between them. This CDR3 is CASSVGGRGISYEQYF. CDR3 in DNA: TGTGCCAGCAGCGTAGGAGGTCGGGGGATCTCCTACGAGCAGTACTTC.

By share, this clonotype ranks as medium-sized (0.01 to 0.1%). This chain connects TRBV28 to TRBJ2-7; weak D call: TRBD2 (6 bases). Germline V gives CDR1 MDHEN, CDR2 SYDVKM. The V and J ends lost 6 bases and 2 bases respectively, with 11 bases between them. CDR3 size: 13 residues. The DNA for the CDR3 is TGTGCCAGCAGGGAGGGACTGCCCTACGAGCAGTACTTC. It yields the protein CASREGLPYEQYF.

This clonotype has ten or more counts. The V gene is TRBV29-1, the J gene TRBJ2-3; the match to TRBD2 covers 11 bases. Trimming removed 3 bases from V and 5 bases from J; junction bases left unmatched: 7. CDR3 size: 15 residues. Germline lookup yields CDR1 SQVTM and CDR2 ANQGSEA. The CDR3, as DNA: TGCAGCGTTGACCAGACTAGCGGGGAAGGAGATACGCAGTATTTT. It specifies CSVDQTSGEGDTQYF.

CDR3 in amino acids: CASSQWDSSDTQYF. Here the CDR3 DNA reads TGTGCCAGCAGCCAATGGGACAGTTCAGATACGCAGTATTTT. The chain joins TRBV4-2 to TRBJ2-3; 7 bases are a match to TRBD1. J lost 4 bases, V lost 2 bases, and 3 bases had no gene match. Per the germline V gene, CDR1 is LGHNA and CDR2 is YNFKEQ. The CDR3 has 14 residues.

This clonotype was counted many times. This chain uses TRBV7-2 with TRBJ1-1; 7 bases align to TRBD1. V lost 6 bases to trimming and J lost 4 bases; unmatched junction nucleotides: 11. CDR3 length: 15 residues. The germline V gene encodes CDR1 SGHTA and CDR2 FQGNSA. CDR3 bases: TGTGCCAGCAGGCGAAACCCGGACAGGCCCACTGAAGCTTTCTTT. This codes for CASRRNPDRPTEAFF.

This clonotype was picked up many times. The CDR3 loop reads CSARDRTGGNSPLHF. CDR3 nucleotide sequence: TGCAGTGCTAGAGATCGGACAGGGGGAAATTCACCCCTCCACTTT. The chain joins TRBV20-1 to TRBJ1-6; 10 bases match TRBD1. The CDR3 is 15 residues long. Trimming took 0 bases from V and 7 from J; bases not matched to a gene: 3. Germline CDR1 DFQATT, CDR2 SNEGSKA (reference sequence).

J is TRBJ2-3 and V is TRBV3-1, with 10 nucleotides matching TRBD2. Germline V gives CDR1 LGHDT, CDR2 YNNKEL (reference sequence). The ends lost 2 bases at V and 7 bases at J; junction bases unmatched: 9. The CDR3 is 16 amino acids. CDR3 nucleotides: TGTGCCAGCAGCCAACTTACTAGCGGGGCTCGGAATACGCAGTATTTT. This codes for CASSQLTSGARNTQYF.